Listed here are 5 T cell receptor beta chains from one sample, sequenced in a study of shared clonotypes between healthy human individuals. Only CD45RO-negative cells positively selected for CCR7 counted as naive CD8 cells, so terminally differentiated effector memory CD45RA+ cells were excluded. Profiling relied on immunoSEQ multiplex PCR, and the TCRdb table lists in-frame clones only, not all of them. The sample includes roughly 590,000 clones, around 95% of them seen just once. The sequenced sample consisted of naive CD8+ T cells sorted from blood. The receptors here all came from a young woman in good health.

The V call is TRBV7-2, the J call TRBJ2-2; either TRBD1 or TRBD2 may fit D (6 bases each). The V end lost 2 bases, the J end lost 4 bases, and 23 bases lay between the germline ends. Per the germline V gene, CDR1 is SGHTA and CDR2 is FQGNSA. The CDR3 length is 19 residues. As DNA, the CDR3 is TGTGCCAGCAGCTTATGGAAGGGGCCCGGGGGCCGGGTCACCGGGGAGCTGTTTTTT. Protein product: CASSLWKGPGGRVTGELFF.

This chain uses TRBV28 with TRBJ1-1; D might be TRBD1 (6 bases). Germline V CDR1 and CDR2: MDHEN, SYDVKM. This CDR3 region has 14 residues. V lost 4 bases to trimming and J lost 1 base, with 10 bases between them. The CDR3 sequence: CASSWDTPNTEAFF. As DNA, the CDR3 is TGTGCCAGCAGTTGGGACACCCCGAACACTGAAGCTTTCTTT. The variable domain in full, with the rest retrieved from reference TRBV28 and TRBJ1-1, is DVKVTQSSRYLVKRTGEKVFLECVQDMDHENMFWYRQDPGLGLRLIYFSYDVKMKEKGDIPEGYSVSREKKERFSLILESASTNQTSMYLCASSWDTPNTEAFFGQGTRLTVV.

For this clone: Within the sample, other DNA sequences also encode this same CDR3. V is TRBV9 and J is TRBJ2-7, with D tentatively TRBD1 (5 bases). The germline V gene has CDR1 SGDLS and CDR2 YYNGEE. The CDR3 length is 14 residues. Between the trimmed V and J ends, which lost 0 bases and 2 bases, there was a span of 9 bases. The CDR3 reads CASSVGGDPYEQYF. DNA for the CDR3: TGTGCCAGCAGCGTAGGGGGCGACCCCTACGAGCAGTACTTC.

This CDR3 is CASSHRDLSDTEAFF. The CDR3 DNA reads TGTGCCAGCAGCCACCGGGACTTATCGGACACTGAAGCTTTCTTT. The chain employs TRBV4-2 and TRBJ1-1; a weak D match, TRBD1 (5 bases). This CDR3 contains 15 residues. Germline CDR1 and CDR2: LGHNA and YNFKEQ. Trimming shortened V by 3 bases and J by 3 bases, and 14 bases separated the two germline ends.

The rearrangement links TRBV29-1 to TRBJ1-2; TRBD1 matches at 7 bases. The CDR3 has 14 residues. Per germline, CDR1 SQVTM and CDR2 ANQGSEA. V shed 4 bases and J 4 bases; nucleotides not matched to a gene: 9. This CDR3 reads CSVVGEGGVYGYTF. The DNA for the CDR3 is TGCAGCGTTGTTGGGGAAGGGGGCGTCTATGGCTACACCTTC.